These 31 T cell receptor beta chains came from one sample sequenced in a study of cytomegalovirus exposure and HLA in healthy donors. The PCR contained 60 Vbeta and 13 Jbeta primers. Assay used: immunoSEQ multiplex PCR; TCRdb lists only in-frame clones, some missing. The data contain around 130,000 clones, 70% to 80% of them seen just once; the ten biggest clones take up approximately 0.94%. Sequencing used PBMCs. The receptors originated from a woman aged 55-75 years in good health and CMV-seronegative.

CDR3 residues: CASSDGGTNTGELFF. Written as DNA, the CDR3 is TGCGCCAGCAGCGACGGGGGGACGAACACCGGGGAGCTGTTTTTT. The rearrangement joins TRBV5-1 to TRBJ2-2, with 7 nucleotides matching TRBD2. From germline, CDR1 is SGHRS and CDR2 YFSETQ. V dropped 4 bases and J dropped 0; count of bases not matched to a gene: 3. The CDR3 length is 15 residues.

This clone was counted a few times. The chain joins TRBV7-2 to TRBJ2-7, with 8 nucleotides matching TRBD1. Germline-derived CDR1 and CDR2 are SGHTA and FQGNSA. The CDR3 has 15 residues. V lost 3 bases and J lost 2; bases outside the gene matches: 6. The chain's CDR3 is CASSLAQGVAYEQYF. The CDR3 DNA reads as TGTGCCAGCAGCTTGGCACAGGGGGTGGCCTACGAGCAGTACTTC.

The chain recombines TRBV2 with TRBJ2-3; 9 bases line up with TRBD2. The CDR3 spans 16 residues. Germline V gene sequence: CDR1 SNHLY, CDR2 FYNNEI. Losses at the gene ends were 3 bases for V and 5 bases for J; bases not matched to a gene: 9. For the CDR3, the DNA is TGTGCCAGCAGTGACCTGACTAGCGGATTGAGAGATACGCAGTATTTT. Protein sequence: CASSDLTSGLRDTQYF.

J is TRBJ1-5 and V is TRBV2, with D perhaps TRBD1 (5 bases). There are 13 residues in the CDR3. Trimming stripped 2 bases from V and 6 bases from J, with 8 bases between. Germline lookup yields CDR1 SNHLY and CDR2 FYNNEI. The CDR3 bases are TGTGCCAGCAGTGAACTTCAGGGTCAGCCCCAGCATTTT. Protein product: CASSELQGQPQHF.

CDR3 loop: CASSEPYTDTQYF. In nucleotides, the CDR3 is TGTGCCAGCAGCGAGCCCTACACAGATACGCAGTATTTT. The chain is built from TRBV9 and TRBJ2-3; D call uncertain. CDR3 length: 13 amino acids. CDR1 is SGDLS and CDR2 is YYNGEE in the germline V gene. V was pared by 3 bases and J by 2 bases, with 7 bases between.

The chain carries TRBV29-1 and TRBJ2-3, with TRBD2 as a possible D gene (6 bases). Germline CDR1 and CDR2: SQVTM and ANQGSEA. CDR3 length: 14 amino acids. Trimming left V 1 base short and J 6 bases short, with 14 bases between. CDR3 residues: CSVEGTDGGDTQYF. The CDR3 DNA is TGCAGCGTTGAAGGGACTGACGGAGGGGATACGCAGTATTTT.

The chain links TRBV28 to TRBJ1-1; 9 positions match TRBD1. There are 17 residues in the CDR3. Germline CDR1 is MDHEN and CDR2 is SYDVKM. V lost 5 bases and J lost 1; bases outside the gene matches: 11. The CDR3 here is CASSLLGTGRPNTEAFF. In nucleotides, the CDR3 is TGTGCCAGCAGTCTCCTTGGGACAGGGAGGCCGAACACTGAAGCTTTCTTT.

The chain employs TRBV27 and TRBJ2-1, with TRBD1 matching over 9 bases. The length of the CDR3 is 15 residues. Per germline, CDR1 MNHEY and CDR2 SMNVEV (reference sequence). The ends lost 3 bases at V and 8 bases at J; junction bases unmatched: 8. The CDR3 here is CASSLNRDRAHEQFF. CDR3 nucleotides: TGTGCCAGCAGTTTGAACCGGGACAGGGCGCATGAGCAGTTCTTC.

This clone has only a few counts. V is TRBV4-2 and J is TRBJ2-1, with 9 bases lining up with TRBD1. This CDR3 has 13 amino acids. V was clipped by 3 bases and J by 9 bases; unmatched bases: 3. Germline V gene sequence: CDR1 LGHNA, CDR2 YNFKEQ. CDR3 sequence: CASSQRGQGEQFF. CDR3 sequence (DNA): TGTGCCAGCAGCCAGAGGGGACAGGGTGAGCAGTTCTTC.

The CDR3 here is CASRIAGGLEEQFF. CDR3 sequence (DNA): TGCGCCAGCAGAATAGCGGGGGGGCTAGAGGAGCAGTTCTTC. This chain links TRBV5-1 with TRBJ2-1; 11 bases are a match to TRBD2. The CDR3 is 14 amino acids. J gave up 10 bases and V 5 bases, and 8 bases lay outside the gene matches. CDR1 is SGHRS and CDR2 is YFSETQ in the germline V gene.

This clone was detected only a few times. This chain uses TRBV19 with TRBJ1-1; a weak D match, TRBD1 (6 bases). CDR1 LNHDA and CDR2 SQIVND come from the germline V gene (reference sequence). Trimming removed 5 bases from V and 1 base from J, with 14 bases in between. This CDR3 has 15 residues. CDR3 sequence: CASSVGTRGNTEAFF. Written as DNA, the CDR3 is TGTGCCAGTAGTGTCGGGACACGGGGGAACACTGAAGCTTTCTTT.

The rearrangement joins TRBV6-6 to TRBJ1-4; the D gene is possibly TRBD1 (6 bases). The CDR3 totals 14 residues. The V gene's germline CDR1 is MNHNY and CDR2 SVGAGI (reference sequence). V was trimmed by 8 bases and J by 8 bases, leaving 18 bases between them. CDR3: CASSWEGVREKLFF. Here the CDR3 DNA reads TGTGCCAGCTCCTGGGAGGGGGTGCGGGAAAAACTGTTTTTT.

This clone showed up just once. Other DNA sequences in this specimen translate into the identical CDR3. The gene calls are TRBV4-1 and TRBJ2-7, with D perhaps matching TRBD1 (5 bases). The V end lost 1 base, the J end lost 4 bases, and 11 bases lay between the germline ends. Germline V gene lookup returns CDR1 MGHRA and CDR2 YSYEKL. CDR3 length: 14 amino acids. The DNA of the CDR3 is TGCGCCAGCAGCCAAGGGCAGGGCTCGTACGAGCAGTACTTC. Protein: CASSQGQGSYEQYF.

The V call is TRBV5-1, the J call TRBJ2-7; tentatively, D is TRBD1 (6 bases). Trimming stripped 2 bases from V and 2 bases from J, with 8 bases between. The CDR3 covers 13 residues. CDR1 and CDR2 from the germline V gene are SGHRS and YFSETQ. The CDR3 coding sequence is TGCGCCAGCAGCTTTGGGGACACCTACGAGCAGTACTTC. Residues: CASSFGDTYEQYF.

CDR3 amino acids: CATSRVRGISAEAFF. In DNA, the CDR3 is TGTGCCACCAGCAGAGTCAGGGGGATAAGCGCTGAAGCTTTCTTT. This chain joins TRBV15 and TRBJ1-1; TRBD1 matches 7 bases. The length of the CDR3 is 15 residues. Germline CDR1 LNHNV, CDR2 YYDKDF (reference sequence). After removal of 1 base from V and 6 bases from J, the junction contained 8 bases not matched to a gene.

This clone was recorded only once. At one of its ends the junction is not consistent with the germline gene, which may arise from a read error. The V call is TRBV6-1, the J call TRBJ1-2; a weak D match, TRBD1 (5 bases). Germline V gene lookup returns CDR1 MNHNS and CDR2 SASEGT. The CDR3 runs to 8 residues. The DNA for the CDR3 is TGTGCCAGCTTCGGGGACTTCTTC. Translating gives CASFGDFF.

CDR3: CASSQIAGGAGELFF. The CDR3 region has the DNA TGTGCCAGCAGCCAAATAGCGGGAGGTGCCGGGGAGCTGTTTTTT. The chain has TRBV6-5 and TRBJ2-2, with 10 bases aligning to TRBD2. CDR3 size: 15 residues. Per the germline V gene, CDR1 is MNHEY and CDR2 is SVGAGI. V lost 6 bases, J lost 6 bases, and 7 bases stayed unmatched.

This clone was counted between two and nine times. The chain joins TRBV12-5 to TRBJ2-3; maybe TRBD2 (6 bases). Trimming took off 7 bases at V and 3 bases at J, with 8 bases between the two ends. The CDR3 extends over 12 amino acids. Germline V gene data show CDR1 as LGHNT and CDR2 as FRNRAP. The CDR3 loop is CASAGVTDTQYF. CDR3 nucleotides: TGTGCTAGTGCGGGGGTTACAGATACGCAGTATTTT.

The chain is built from TRBV7-2 and TRBJ1-3; TRBD1 agrees at 9 bases. The CDR3 runs 16 residues. Looked up from germline, CDR1 is SGHTA and CDR2 is FQGNSA. V lost 6 bases to trimming and J lost 5 bases; unmatched junction nucleotides: 11. This CDR3 reads CASSLPWDRERNTIYF. As DNA, the CDR3 is TGTGCCAGCAGTCTACCCTGGGACAGGGAGAGAAACACCATATATTTT.

The rearrangement links TRBV4-1 to TRBJ2-7; 8 nucleotides line up with TRBD2. From germline, CDR1 is MGHRA and CDR2 YSYEKL. This CDR3 region has 15 residues. The V gene end was trimmed by 4 bases and the J gene end by 2 bases; junction bases not matched to a gene: 7. The CDR3 protein is CASSLTSGSTYEQYF. CDR3 in DNA: TGCGCCAGCAGCCTCACTAGCGGTTCCACCTACGAGCAGTACTTC.

The J gene is TRBJ2-5, the V gene TRBV10-3, with D possibly TRBD2 on 5 matching bases. V was trimmed by 10 bases and J by 0 bases, leaving 15 bases between them. The length of the CDR3 is 14 residues. CDR1 and CDR2 (germline): ENHRY, SYGVKD. This CDR3 is CATRHGKNQETQYF. CDR3 DNA: TGTGCCACCCGGCACGGGAAGAACCAAGAGACCCAGTACTTC.

This clone was seen a handful of times. The CDR3, as DNA: TGTGCCAGCAGCGTAACGGGACTTATAAGCTCCTACAATGAGCAGTTCTTC. Translation: CASSVTGLISSYNEQFF. The chain joins TRBV9 to TRBJ2-1; D might be TRBD2 (6 bases). The V end lost 1 base, the J end lost 0 bases, and 14 bases lay between the germline ends. This CDR3 comprises 17 residues. Germline CDR1 and CDR2: SGDLS and YYNGEE.

This chain joins TRBV14 and TRBJ1-2; TRBD1 matches 8 bases. The J segment lost 2 bases and the V segment lost 1 base, leaving 12 bases of the junction unmatched. Germline V gene data show CDR1 as SGHDN and CDR2 as FVKESK. There are 18 residues in the CDR3. The CDR3 DNA reads TGTGCCAGCAGCCAAGGAGTAGTGACAGGGGCACTAAACTATGGCTACACCTTC. It specifies CASSQGVVTGALNYGYTF.

The rearrangement links TRBV9 to TRBJ2-3; 10 bases align to TRBD2. From germline, CDR1 is SGDLS and CDR2 YYNGEE. There are 17 residues in the CDR3. The trim removed 4 bases at V and 5 bases at J, leaving 13 bases unmatched. The CDR3 loop reads CASSSLVLAGVVDTQYF. Here the CDR3 DNA reads TGTGCCAGCAGCTCCCTCGTCCTAGCGGGAGTAGTAGATACGCAGTATTTT.

This clone was observed once. The V call is TRBV25-1, the J call TRBJ1-5, with 7 bases matching TRBD1. J was trimmed by 0 bases and V by 3 bases; bases with no gene match: 2. The germline CDR1 and CDR2 sequences are MGHDK and SYGVNS. The CDR3 consists of 15 residues. The CDR3 DNA follows: TGTGCCAGCAGTGAGGACAGGTATAGCAATCAGCCCCAGCATTTT. Its protein is CASSEDRYSNQPQHF.

The V and J genes are TRBV19 and TRBJ1-4; 7 nucleotides line up with TRBD1. Losses at the gene ends were 7 bases for V and 8 bases for J; bases not matched to a gene: 4. Germline CDR1 reads LNHDA; CDR2 reads SQIVND (reference sequence). This CDR3 has 12 residues. In nucleotides, the CDR3 is TGTGCCAGTAATAGGGGGCAGGAAAAACTGTTTTTT. This sequence encodes CASNRGQEKLFF.

The CDR3 region has the DNA TGTGCCAGCAGCCCGGGGGGACTAGCGGGAGTCTACGAGCAGTACTTC. As protein: CASSPGGLAGVYEQYF. The rearrangement uses TRBV7-8 and TRBJ2-7; TRBD2 agrees at 14 bases. V lost 5 bases, J lost 3 bases, and 6 bases stayed unmatched. The V gene's germline CDR1 is SGHVS and CDR2 FQNEAQ. The CDR3 consists of 16 residues.

J is TRBJ1-5 and V is TRBV7-9, with 8 bases identical to TRBD1. There are 16 residues in the CDR3. Per germline, CDR1 SEHNR and CDR2 FQNEAQ (reference sequence). J lost 2 bases, V lost 4 bases, and 7 bases had no gene match. The CDR3 nucleotides read TGTGCCAGCAGCTCATGGGGGACAGGACGCAATCAGCCCCAGCATTTT. Protein sequence: CASSSWGTGRNQPQHF.

J is TRBJ2-5 and V is TRBV29-1; TRBD1 matches at 10 bases. The DNA matches TRBJ2-7 better at its end, which makes the J call doubtful. This CDR3 has 14 residues. Germline CDR1 SQVTM, CDR2 ANQGSEA. The CDR3 sequence is CSATAGTGDYEQYF. As DNA, the CDR3 is TGCAGCGCTACCGCCGGGACAGGGGACTACGAGCAGTACTTC.

This chain links TRBV5-1 with TRBJ1-4; maybe TRBD1 (5 bases). Germline V CDR1 and CDR2: SGHRS, YFSETQ. V was pared by 0 bases and J by 8 bases, with 14 bases between. CDR3 length: 15 residues. CDR3 residues: CASSLAEGAEEKLFF. The CDR3 nucleotides read TGCGCCAGCAGCTTGGCCGAAGGGGCTGAGGAAAAACTGTTTTTT.

This chain connects TRBV6-1 to TRBJ1-5, with 7 positions matching TRBD1. With 5 bases clipped from V and 10 bases from J, the junction kept 11 bases outside the gene matches. The CDR3 extends over 14 amino acids. The V gene's germline CDR1 is MNHNS and CDR2 SASEGT. The CDR3 nucleotides read TGTGCCAGCAGTTTCAGGGGGTCGAGTAGTCCCCAGCATTTT. Amino acids: CASSFRGSSSPQHF.